The 22 T cell receptor beta chains in this list originate from one sample, sequenced in a study of CD4 T cell repertoires in COVID-19. Measured with immunoSEQ multiplex PCR; TCRdb has only the in-frame clones, and not every one. The sample includes fewer than 30,000 clones, over 90% of them seen just once. Sequencing was done directly on freshly isolated, uncultured memory T cells. The material was circulating follicular helper CD4+ T cells (cTfh) from blood, obtained before the COVID-19 pandemic. All receptors derive from a human donor who had COVID-19.

The chain links TRBV7-2 to TRBJ2-1; D is perhaps TRBD2 (6 bases). Trimming stripped 1 base from V and 13 bases from J, with 14 bases between. The CDR3 sequence is 13 residues long. Looked up from germline, CDR1 is SGHTA and CDR2 is FQGNSA. CDR3 residues: CASSLEETRGQFF. The CDR3 DNA is TGTGCCAGCAGCTTAGAGGAGACTAGAGGTCAGTTCTTC.

V is TRBV7-9 and J is TRBJ2-7, with 8 positions matching TRBD1. Germline CDR1 is SEHNR and CDR2 is FQNEAQ (reference sequence). This CDR3 contains 15 residues. The V segment lost 5 bases and the J segment 0 bases; nucleotides outside the gene matches: 6. The CDR3 reads CASSETGAGSYEQYF. The CDR3 nucleotides read TGTGCCAGCAGCGAGACAGGGGCTGGCTCCTACGAGCAGTACTTC.

V is TRBV14 and J is TRBJ2-7, with 11 positions matching TRBD2. The germline V gene has CDR1 SGHDN and CDR2 FVKESK. V lost 4 bases and J lost 6; bases outside the gene matches: 5. The CDR3 sequence is 14 residues long. CDR3 bases: TGTGCCAGCAGCCCTCAGGGGACTAGCGGCGAGCAGTACTTC. Its translation: CASSPQGTSGEQYF.

The V gene is TRBV27, the J gene TRBJ1-5; 9 bases fit TRBD1. Unmatched junction bases numbered 14, after V lost 2 bases and J lost 0 bases. This CDR3 region has 20 residues. Germline V gives CDR1 MNHEY, CDR2 SMNVEV (reference sequence). The CDR3 nucleotides are TGTGCCAGCAGTTTAAAGGGGACGGGACAGGGTGGAGATAGCAATCAGCCCCAGCATTTT. Its protein product is CASSLKGTGQGGDSNQPQHF.

CDR3 sequence (DNA): TGTGCCAGCAGCAGCAGTACAGGGGTGGAAAAACTGTTTTTT. It translates to CASSSSTGVEKLFF. The J gene is TRBJ1-4, the V gene TRBV7-9; 7 bases are shared with TRBD1. Trimming took 5 bases from V and 8 from J; bases not matched to a gene: 8. Per germline, CDR1 SEHNR and CDR2 FQNEAQ (reference sequence). The CDR3 covers 14 residues.

V is TRBV7-2 and J is TRBJ1-3, with a tentative D call TRBD1 (5 bases). This CDR3 region has 12 residues. V was clipped by 5 bases and J by 5 bases, with 7 bases between them. Germline CDR1 reads SGHTA; CDR2 reads FQGNSA. The CDR3 spells CASSLDRNTIYF. The CDR3 DNA reads TGTGCCAGCAGCCTGGACAGAAACACCATATATTTT.

The chain recombines TRBV10-2 with TRBJ1-5; TRBD1 aligns across 11 bases. The CDR3 length is 15 residues. V was pared by 9 bases and J by 5 bases, with 9 bases of the junction left unmatched. The germline V gene has CDR1 WSHSY and CDR2 SAAADI. As DNA, the CDR3 is TGCGCCAGTACAAAAGGACAGGGGGCGGATCAGCCCCAGCATTTT. Protein sequence: CASTKGQGADQPQHF.

The chain carries TRBV5-4 and TRBJ2-7, with 7 bases aligning to TRBD1. Germline assignment: CDR1 SGHNT and CDR2 YYREEE (reference sequence). The CDR3 covers 13 residues. With V trimmed by 3 bases and J by 6 bases, 6 bases remained unmatched. For the CDR3, the DNA is TGTGCCAGCAGCTCAGACAGGGTAGGCGAGCAGTACTTC. It yields the protein CASSSDRVGEQYF.

J is TRBJ2-5 and V is TRBV6-1; 13 bases fit TRBD2. Per germline, CDR1 MNHNS and CDR2 SASEGT. CDR3 length equals 15 residues. V lost 10 bases and J lost 0; bases outside the gene matches: 5. CDR3 sequence: CATSLAGGYQETQYF. In DNA, the CDR3 is TGTGCCACCTCACTAGCGGGGGGGTACCAAGAGACCCAGTACTTC.

The count of this clone is one. The rearrangement joins TRBV4-2 to TRBJ2-1, with 11 bases fitting TRBD2. Trimming took 0 bases from V and 7 from J; bases not matched to a gene: 17. CDR3 size: 20 residues. CDR1 is LGHNA and CDR2 is YNFKEQ in the germline V gene. For the CDR3, the DNA is TGTGCCAGCAGCCAAGATTGGCTAGCGGGGGGCGAACCCACATATAATGAGCAGTTCTTC. It is translated as CASSQDWLAGGEPTYNEQFF.

The V and J genes are TRBV19 and TRBJ2-6; 9 positions match TRBD1. Germline V CDR1 and CDR2: LNHDA, SQIVND (reference sequence). The V segment lost 2 bases and the J segment 0 bases; nucleotides outside the gene matches: 5. CDR3 length equals 18 residues. CDR3 coding DNA: TGTGCCAGTAGTATAAGGGGACAGGGAAGCTCTGGGGCCAACGTCCTGACTTTC. This codes for CASSIRGQGSSGANVLTF.

The CDR3 region has the DNA TGCGCCAGCAGCCAACCAGCGGGACGACTCACCGGGGAGCTGTTTTTT. This gives the protein CASSQPAGRLTGELFF. V and J are TRBV4-1 and TRBJ2-2, with 7 bases fitting TRBD2. Germline-derived CDR1 and CDR2 are MGHRA and YSYEKL. V shed 2 bases, J shed 4 bases, and the junction held 7 bases outside the gene matches. The CDR3 consists of 16 residues.

This chain uses TRBV6-5 with TRBJ2-7, with 11 bases that match TRBD1. Germline trimming cut 8 bases from V and 3 bases from J; bases unmatched to any gene: 9. The CDR3 spans 15 residues. Germline CDR1 is MNHEY and CDR2 is SVGAGI. The CDR3 coding sequence is TGTGCCAGCCGGAAAGGACAGGGGGCCTACTACGAGCAGTACTTC. Protein product: CASRKGQGAYYEQYF.

The chain is built from TRBV28 and TRBJ2-7; 7 nucleotides agree with TRBD2. There are 14 residues in the CDR3. Germline trimming cut 5 bases from V and 2 bases from J; bases unmatched to any gene: 6. Germline V gene sequence: CDR1 MDHEN, CDR2 SYDVKM. The CDR3, as DNA: TGTGCCAGCAGTAAGGGGAGGGAGCCCTACGAGCAGTACTTC. It is translated as CASSKGREPYEQYF.

The chain carries TRBV28 and TRBJ1-3, with TRBD1 identical over 7 bases. CDR3 size: 15 residues. Looked up from germline, CDR1 is MDHEN and CDR2 is SYDVKM. J was trimmed by 5 bases and V by 6 bases; bases with no gene match: 10. DNA for the CDR3: TGTGCCAGCAGCTACCTAGCAGGGGGACGAAACACCATATATTTT. It specifies CASSYLAGGRNTIYF. Full variable domain (outside the CDR3, taken from reference TRBV28 and TRBJ1-3): DVKVTQSSRYLVKRTGEKVFLECVQDMDHENMFWYRQDPGLGLRLIYFSYDVKMKEKGDIPEGYSVSREKKERFSLILESASTNQTSMYLCASSYLAGGRNTIYFGEGSWLTVV.

The CDR3 DNA follows: TGTGCCAGCAACGGGGTGGATTATGGCTACACCTTC. The encoded protein is CASNGVDYGYTF. The genes are TRBV7-9 and TRBJ1-2; D gene uncertain. The CDR3 has 12 amino acids. The V end was cut by 7 bases, the J end by 5 bases, with 11 bases between. Germline V gene lookup returns CDR1 SEHNR and CDR2 FQNEAQ (reference sequence).

This rearrangement joins TRBV28 to TRBJ2-1; 10 nucleotides agree with TRBD2. Unmatched junction bases numbered 2, after V lost 5 bases and J lost 10 bases. The germline gives CDR1 MDHEN, CDR2 SYDVKM. The CDR3 runs to 12 residues. The CDR3 nucleotides read TGTGCCAGCAGTAGTAGCGGGAGGGAGCAGTTCTTC. This gives the protein CASSSSGREQFF. Based on the CDR3 plus reference TRBV28 and TRBJ2-1, the full variable domain is DVKVTQSSRYLVKRTGEKVFLECVQDMDHENMFWYRQDPGLGLRLIYFSYDVKMKEKGDIPEGYSVSREKKERFSLILESASTNQTSMYLCASSSSGREQFFGPGTRLTVL.

V and J are TRBV5-1 and TRBJ2-3, with D possibly being TRBD2 (5 bases). V dropped 7 bases and J dropped 0 bases, with 15 bases sitting between them. The length of the CDR3 is 15 residues. Germline lookup yields CDR1 SGHRS and CDR2 YFSETQ. CDR3: CASLMSGFSTDTQYF. The CDR3 nucleotides are TGCGCCAGCCTGATGAGCGGATTTAGCACAGATACGCAGTATTTT.

The chain links TRBV10-3 to TRBJ2-3, with no clear D. Trimming left V 4 bases short and J 6 bases short, with 17 bases between. The CDR3 loop spans 15 amino acids. Per the germline V gene, CDR1 is ENHRY and CDR2 is SYGVKD. The DNA for the CDR3 is TGTGCCATCAGTGGAAGGCTAGAAGCGCTGGATACGCAGTATTTT. Translation: CAISGRLEALDTQYF.

The chain carries TRBV29-1 and TRBJ1-4; a weak D match, TRBD1 (6 bases). Germline CDR1 is SQVTM and CDR2 is ANQGSEA. The CDR3 has 14 residues. Between the trimmed V and J ends, which lost 4 bases and 5 bases, there was a span of 14 bases. The CDR3 DNA reads TGCAGCGTTGCTAGGGGGGGAAGAAATGAAAAACTGTTTTTT. Translated: CSVARGGRNEKLFF.

The V gene is TRBV7-9, the J gene TRBJ2-7, with 11 nucleotides matching TRBD1. The CDR3 spans 15 residues. V lost 5 bases and J lost 5; bases outside the gene matches: 8. Germline CDR1 and CDR2: SEHNR and FQNEAQ (reference sequence). CDR3 amino acids: CASSPRDRGSNEQYF. CDR3 in DNA: TGTGCCAGCAGCCCCCGGGACAGGGGGAGCAACGAGCAGTACTTC. The variable domain in full, with the rest retrieved from reference TRBV7-9 and TRBJ2-7, is DTGVSQNPRHKITKRGQNVTFRCDPISEHNRLYWYRQTLGQGPEFLTYFQNEAQLEKSRLLSDRFSAERPKGSFSTLEIQRTEQGDSAMYLCASSPRDRGSNEQYFGPGTRLTVT.

This rearrangement joins TRBV5-1 to TRBJ2-7, with D maybe TRBD1 (6 bases). Trimming removed 5 bases from V and 0 bases from J, with 9 bases in between. The CDR3 has 13 residues. Germline CDR1 is SGHRS and CDR2 is YFSETQ. CDR3 protein: CASRRDTSYEQYF. CDR3 nucleotide sequence: TGCGCCAGCAGAAGGGACACCTCCTACGAGCAGTACTTC.